This T cell receptor beta chain was found in a study of T cells in Graves' hyperthyroidism and ophthalmopathy. The overall study: Initial diagnosis, before any treatment, was when peripheral blood was collected. The study, taken as a whole, reports: Separating ophthalmopathy from stable hyperthyroidism was achieved by a 13 V-J model. Also found in blood were most expanded thyroid clonotypes above 0.001.

Germline V gene data show CDR1 as SNHLY and CDR2 as FYNNEI. Trimming shortened V by 4 bases and J by 2 bases, and 8 bases separated the two germline ends. The CDR3 spans 14 residues. The PBMCs had their origin in more than 9.5 ml of fresh peripheral blood. This clonotype was seen many times. Its cognate antigen is unknown. RNA transcripts were the template for amplifying TCR beta CDR3 regions. Using the HTBI primer set, a first-round RT-PCR was run on the TCR CDR3. TCRdb itself ran the multiplex PCR reads through MiXCR, one entry per CDR3 protein. The sample shows some 700,000 distinct CDR3 sequences, 15% to 20% of them seen only once.

The sample was blood. The TCR comes from a man aged 45-60 years with Graves' hyperthyroidism. The V gene is TRBV2, the J gene TRBJ2-2; D call uncertain. CDR3 bases: TGTGCCAGCAGTGCCTTCGGCAACACCGGGGAGCTGTTTTTT. It is translated as CASSAFGNTGELFF.